Listed here are 8 T cell receptor beta chains from one sample, sequenced in a study of CD8+CD57+ T cells in acquired aplastic anemia. It was genomic DNA that served as the template for profiling TCR beta VDJ and CDR3. TCRdb used MiXCR to reprocess the reads, holding one entry per CDR3 protein. The sample includes 200,000 to 250,000 distinct CDR3 sequences, less than 75% seen only once; the top ten take 58%. In patients chosen for sequencing, flow cytometry had shown CD8+CD57+ cell expansion. The sample consisted of sorted CD4+, CD8+, or CD8+CD57+ T cells (not recorded which) from PBMCs. These receptors were taken from a human donor with aplastic anemia.

There are a few counts of this clonotype. This sequence joins TRBV29-1 and TRBJ2-7; 10 positions match TRBD2. This CDR3 comprises 16 residues. With 3 bases clipped from V and 7 bases from J, the junction kept 15 bases outside the gene matches. Germline V gene lookup returns CDR1 SQVTM and CDR2 ANQGSEA. The CDR3 loop reads CSVDKGVSGGLREQYF. The CDR3 DNA reads as TGCAGCGTTGATAAGGGAGTTAGCGGGGGGCTTCGGGAGCAGTACTTC.

This clonotype was counted between two and nine times. This rearrangement joins TRBV20-1 to TRBJ2-3; 9 bases align to TRBD2. The trim removed 3 bases at V and 5 bases at J, leaving 3 bases unmatched. The CDR3 is 13 residues long. Germline V CDR1 and CDR2: DFQATT, SNEGSKA (reference sequence). The CDR3 sequence: CSARSSGVDTQYF. The CDR3 DNA reads as TGCAGTGCTAGGTCTAGCGGGGTAGATACGCAGTATTTT.

V gene TRBV25-1 combines with J gene TRBJ1-1; D gene ambiguous. Germline loops: CDR1 MGHDK, CDR2 SYGVNS. This CDR3 is 14 amino acids long. V lost 3 bases, J lost 10 bases, and 18 bases lay in between. CDR3 nucleotides: TGTGCCAGCAGTGACCCCCTGACGGACGCAGCAGCTTTCTTT. The encoded protein is CASSDPLTDAAAFF.

Notes on this clonotype: This may arise from a read error, as a much more abundant clone is one base away. The chain has TRBV14 and TRBJ2-3; D is undetermined. Near its end, the DNA agrees better with TRBJ1-5, so the J call may be wrong. The CDR3 consists of 20 residues. CDR1 is SGHDN, CDR2 FVKESK, per germline. CDR3 sequence reads: CASSHATVMISGFSTDTQHF. The CDR3 DNA is TGTGCCAGCAGCCACGCCACTGTGATGATAAGCGGGTTTAGCACAGATACGCAGCATTTT.

This clonotype was observed many times. This chain connects TRBV6-6 to TRBJ1-4; D possibly corresponds to TRBD1 (6 bases). Germline values: CDR1 MNHNY, CDR2 SVGAGI (reference sequence). Trimming shortened V by 0 bases and J by 0 bases, and 14 bases separated the two germline ends. The CDR3 runs to 18 residues. CDR3 bases: TGTGCCAGCAGTTACTCGATAACCGGGACAACAACTAATGAAAAACTGTTTTTT. Translation: CASSYSITGTTTNEKLFF.

This clonotype was observed a handful of times. The chain links TRBV7-9 to TRBJ1-5; D is undetermined. CDR3 length equals 14 residues. CDR1 is SEHNR and CDR2 is FQNEAQ in the germline V gene (reference sequence). V lost 6 bases and J 3 bases, leaving 12 bases between the germline ends. CDR3 in DNA: TGTGCCAGCAGTTTTGGAGGGCTCAATCAGCCCCAGCATTTT. Translating gives CASSFGGLNQPQHF.

The genes are TRBV2 and TRBJ2-3; no definite D call. Germline lookup yields CDR1 SNHLY and CDR2 FYNNEI. The CDR3 consists of 13 residues. V was cut by 4 bases and J by 3 bases, with 8 bases left in between. As DNA, the CDR3 is TGTGCCAGCAGTGGACTGGGGACAGATACGCAGTATTTT. Translating gives CASSGLGTDTQYF. The full variable domain, rest sourced from reference TRBV2 and TRBJ2-3, is EPEVTQTPSHQVTQMGQEVILRCVPISNHLYFYWYRQILGQKVEFLVSFYNNEISEKSEIFDDQFSVERPDGSNFTLKIRSTKLEDSAMYFCASSGLGTDTQYFGPGTRLTVL.

This clonotype was detected only a few times. The chain links TRBV20-1 to TRBJ2-3; D could derive from TRBD1 or TRBD2 (5 bases each). The germline CDR1 and CDR2 sequences are DFQATT and SNEGSKA (reference sequence). Trimming took off 5 bases at V and 1 base at J, with 10 bases between the two ends. This CDR3 is 13 amino acids long. CDR3 protein: CSAGQGGTDTQYF. DNA for the CDR3: TGCAGTGCTGGGCAGGGAGGCACAGATACGCAGTATTTT.